One sample yielded the 17 T cell receptor beta chains listed below, sequenced in a study of blood T cell repertoires in COVID-19. Using immunoSEQ multiplex PCR, the repertoire was profiled, and TCRdb retains in-frame clones only, with some absent. The sample has 25,000 or so clones, roughly 94% seen once. Source material: peripheral blood. The receptors originated from a human donor with active COVID-19. The donor label of this sample is uncertain.

The V gene is TRBV4-1, the J gene TRBJ2-2; 7 positions agree with TRBD2. With 0 bases clipped from V and 3 bases from J, the junction kept 16 bases outside the gene matches. The CDR3 has 20 residues. Germline V lookup: CDR1 MGHRA, CDR2 YSYEKL. This CDR3 is CASSQEKVLREWGDTGELFF. For the CDR3, the DNA is TGCGCCAGCAGCCAAGAAAAAGTACTGCGGGAGTGGGGGGACACCGGGGAGCTGTTTTTT.

This chain joins TRBV5-1 and TRBJ2-2, with 8 bases lining up with TRBD1. Trimming took 6 bases from V and 5 from J; bases not matched to a gene: 18. Germline assignment: CDR1 SGHRS and CDR2 YFSETQ. The CDR3 contains 18 residues. The CDR3 coding sequence is TGCGCCAGCAATTTTTACCCGATGGCAGGGGGCGTTACCGGGGAGCTGTTTTTT. Its translation: CASNFYPMAGGVTGELFF.

V usage is TRBV20-1 and J usage is TRBJ2-7; 8 nucleotides line up with TRBD2. The CDR3 contains 14 residues. CDR1 and CDR2 (germline): DFQATT, SNEGSKA (reference sequence). The J segment lost 4 bases and the V segment lost 3 bases, leaving 8 bases of the junction unmatched. The CDR3 sequence: CSASLTGGSYEQYF. As DNA, the CDR3 is TGCAGTGCTAGTCTCACGGGAGGGAGTTACGAGCAGTACTTC.

This chain links TRBV19 with TRBJ1-2; the D gene is possibly TRBD1 (5 bases). Trimming shortened V by 6 bases and J by 7 bases, and 15 bases separated the two germline ends. The CDR3 runs 13 residues. Germline CDR1 reads LNHDA; CDR2 reads SQIVND (reference sequence). CDR3 sequence (DNA): TGTGCCAGTAGGGAAGGGGCGTCTAGTGGCTACACCTTC. This encodes CASREGASSGYTF.

V and J are TRBV5-5 and TRBJ1-5; D unclear. Germline CDR1 SGHKS, CDR2 YYEKEE (reference sequence). Trimming pared 0 bases from V and 1 base from J, leaving 8 bases between. The CDR3 has 15 residues. The DNA of the CDR3 is TGTGCCAGCAGCTTGGTTGGCCAGAGCAATCAGCCCCAGCATTTT. This gives the protein CASSLVGQSNQPQHF.

V gene TRBV5-1 combines with J gene TRBJ1-4; 7 nucleotides agree with TRBD1. V lost 7 bases, J lost 8 bases, and 8 bases stayed unmatched. CDR1 SGHRS and CDR2 YFSETQ come from the germline V gene. The CDR3 is 13 amino acids. The CDR3 region has the DNA TGCGCCAGCTCTCGGCAGGGGGAGGAAAAACTGTTTTTT. Translation gives CASSRQGEEKLFF.

The chain uses TRBV28 and TRBJ1-2; 8 bases are shared with TRBD1. With V trimmed by 10 bases and J by 2 bases, 9 bases remained unmatched. The CDR3 runs to 14 residues. Germline loops: CDR1 MDHEN, CDR2 SYDVKM. The CDR3 reads CATNPQGANYGYTF. DNA for the CDR3: TGTGCCACCAACCCCCAGGGGGCGAACTATGGCTACACCTTC.

This clone was recorded only once. The V call is TRBV5-6, the J call TRBJ2-6; 9 positions agree with TRBD2. The CDR3 has 17 residues. The V gene's germline CDR1 is SGHDT and CDR2 YYEEEE. V was clipped by 2 bases and J by 3 bases; unmatched bases: 6. The CDR3 spells CASSFRAGGLGANVLTF. The CDR3 DNA is TGTGCCAGCAGCTTCCGGGCGGGAGGGCTTGGGGCCAACGTCCTGACTTTC. The full variable domain, rest sourced from reference TRBV5-6 and TRBJ2-6, is DAGVTQSPTHLIKTRGQQVTLRCSPKSGHDTVSWYQQALGQGPQFIFQYYEEEERQRGNFPDRFSGHQFPNYSSELNVNALLLGDSALYLCASSFRAGGLGANVLTFGAGSRLTVL.

This chain connects TRBV5-4 to TRBJ2-3; 7 nucleotides align to TRBD1. From germline, CDR1 is SGHNT and CDR2 YYREEE (reference sequence). This CDR3 contains 15 residues. V shed 0 bases and J 1 base; nucleotides not matched to a gene: 2. CDR3 amino acids: CASSLDRGGTDTQYF. In DNA form, the CDR3 reads TGTGCCAGCAGCTTGGACAGGGGAGGCACAGATACGCAGTATTTT.

This sequence joins TRBV29-1 and TRBJ2-2, with a possible D match to TRBD1 (5 bases). This CDR3 has 14 residues. The V gene lost 7 bases and the J gene lost 0 bases, with 12 bases spanning the gap. Per germline, CDR1 SQVTM and CDR2 ANQGSEA. The CDR3 nucleotides read TGCAGCGCTCTAACAGGTCCGAACACCGGGGAGCTGTTTTTT. As protein: CSALTGPNTGELFF.

J is TRBJ1-1 and V is TRBV9; D gene ambiguous. With 0 bases removed from V and 4 bases from J, the gap between germline ends came to 7 bases. This CDR3 has 13 residues. The germline V gene encodes CDR1 SGDLS and CDR2 YYNGEE. The CDR3 reads CASSVDASTEAFF. The CDR3 region has the DNA TGTGCCAGCAGCGTAGACGCGAGCACTGAAGCTTTCTTT.

The rearrangement links TRBV19 to TRBJ2-7; 7 bases are a match to TRBD1. The CDR3 has 16 residues. V gave up 5 bases and J gave up 0 bases; unmatched junction bases: 10. Per germline, CDR1 LNHDA and CDR2 SQIVND (reference sequence). CDR3 sequence: CASSLGTGVYSYEQYF. The CDR3 DNA reads TGTGCCAGTAGTCTAGGAACAGGGGTTTACTCCTACGAGCAGTACTTC.

In its sample, this clone was seen once. The chain links TRBV19 to TRBJ2-1; maybe TRBD1 (7 bases). V gave up 7 bases and J gave up 4 bases, with 14 bases separating them. From germline, CDR1 is LNHDA and CDR2 SQIVND (reference sequence). The CDR3 consists of 14 residues. The CDR3 coding sequence is TGTGCCAGTACCCTGGCGGGACAGTACAATGAGCAGTTCTTC. It encodes CASTLAGQYNEQFF.

The chain uses TRBV3-1 (or the pseudogene TRBV3-2) and TRBJ1-5; TRBD1 agrees at 7 bases. CDR1 and CDR2 from the germline V gene are LGHDT and YNNKEL (reference sequence). This CDR3 is built from 14 residues. Trimming removed 3 bases from V and 10 bases from J; junction bases left unmatched: 9. CDR3 bases: TGTGCCAGCAGCCAGGGGGCAGGGGGTTATCCCCAGCATTTT. Amino acids: CASSQGAGGYPQHF.

The chain uses TRBV7-8 and TRBJ2-7; TRBD1 matches at 9 bases. The length of the CDR3 is 14 residues. CDR1 SGHVS and CDR2 FQNEAQ come from the germline V gene. Losses at the gene ends were 5 bases for V and 3 bases for J; bases not matched to a gene: 5. The CDR3 bases are TGTGCCAGCAGCATCCTGACAGGGGGCTACGAGCAGTACTTC. This translates into CASSILTGGYEQYF.

V and J are TRBV10-2 and TRBJ2-1, with 10 nucleotides matching TRBD2. Looked up from germline, CDR1 is WSHSY and CDR2 is SAAADI. The CDR3 consists of 17 residues. With V trimmed by 1 base and J by 5 bases, 8 bases remained unmatched. In DNA, the CDR3 is TGCGCCAGCAGTGAGTGGCTCGGGCTAGCGGGAGACAATGAGCAGTTCTTC. Translated: CASSEWLGLAGDNEQFF.

V usage is TRBV5-1 and J usage is TRBJ2-5, with 9 nucleotides matching TRBD1. The V gene end was trimmed by 4 bases and the J gene end by 7 bases; junction bases not matched to a gene: 11. The CDR3 has 15 amino acids. CDR1 is SGHRS, CDR2 YFSETQ, per germline. The chain's CDR3 is CASSTGQGDQRTQYF. The CDR3 bases are TGCGCCAGCAGCACGGGACAGGGAGATCAACGGACCCAGTACTTC.